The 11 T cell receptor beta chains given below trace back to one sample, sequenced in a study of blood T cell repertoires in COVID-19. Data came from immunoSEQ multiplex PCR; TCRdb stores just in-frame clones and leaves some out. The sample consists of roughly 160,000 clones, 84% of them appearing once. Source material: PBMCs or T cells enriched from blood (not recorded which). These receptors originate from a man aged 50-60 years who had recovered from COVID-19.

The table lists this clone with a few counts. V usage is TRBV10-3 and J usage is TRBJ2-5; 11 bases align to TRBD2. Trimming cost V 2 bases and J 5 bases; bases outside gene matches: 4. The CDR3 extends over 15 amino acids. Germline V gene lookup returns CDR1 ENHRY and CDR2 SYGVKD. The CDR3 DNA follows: TGTGCCATCAGTGAGCCTAGCGGGGGGCGGGAGACCCAGTACTTC. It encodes CAISEPSGGRETQYF.

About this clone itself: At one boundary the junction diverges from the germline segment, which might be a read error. The CDR3 sequence: CSADTLIF. The CDR3 region has the DNA TGCAGTGCGGACACTCTCATTTTT. The chain recombines TRBV20-1 with TRBJ1-1, with D tentatively TRBD1 (5 bases). Germline V gene lookup returns CDR1 DFQATT and CDR2 SNEGSKA (reference sequence). The CDR3 runs to 8 residues.

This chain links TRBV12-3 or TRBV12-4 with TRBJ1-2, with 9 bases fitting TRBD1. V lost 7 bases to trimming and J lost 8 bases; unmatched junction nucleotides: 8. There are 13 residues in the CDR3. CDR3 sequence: CASNPDRGKGYTF. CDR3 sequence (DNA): TGTGCCAGCAACCCGGACAGGGGTAAGGGCTACACCTTC.

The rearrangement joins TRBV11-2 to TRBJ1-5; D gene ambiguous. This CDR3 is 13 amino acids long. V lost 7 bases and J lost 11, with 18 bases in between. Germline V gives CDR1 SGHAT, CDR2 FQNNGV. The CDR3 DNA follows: TGTGCCAGCAACCCCCAGCGGGGATCAGCCCAGCATTTT. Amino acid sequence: CASNPQRGSAQHF.

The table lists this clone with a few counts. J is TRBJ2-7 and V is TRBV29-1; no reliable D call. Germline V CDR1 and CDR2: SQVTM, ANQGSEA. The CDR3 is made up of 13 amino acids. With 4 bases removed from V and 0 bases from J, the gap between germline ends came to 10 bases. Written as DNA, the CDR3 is TGCAGCGTTGGTCCTTCGAGCTCCTACGAGCAGTACTTC. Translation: CSVGPSSSYEQYF.

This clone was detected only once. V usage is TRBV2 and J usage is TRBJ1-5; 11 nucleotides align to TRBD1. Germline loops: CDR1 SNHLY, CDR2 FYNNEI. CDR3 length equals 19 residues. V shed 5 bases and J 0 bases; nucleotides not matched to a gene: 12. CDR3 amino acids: CASSFGGTGGMYSNQPQHF. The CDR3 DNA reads TGTGCCAGCAGTTTTGGCGGGACAGGGGGGATGTATAGCAATCAGCCCCAGCATTTT.

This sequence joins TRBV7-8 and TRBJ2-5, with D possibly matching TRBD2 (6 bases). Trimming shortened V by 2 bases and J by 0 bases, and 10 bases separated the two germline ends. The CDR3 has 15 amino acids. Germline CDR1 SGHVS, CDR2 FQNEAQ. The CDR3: CASSLLATYQETQYF. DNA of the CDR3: TGTGCCAGCAGCTTACTAGCGACGTACCAAGAGACCCAGTACTTC.

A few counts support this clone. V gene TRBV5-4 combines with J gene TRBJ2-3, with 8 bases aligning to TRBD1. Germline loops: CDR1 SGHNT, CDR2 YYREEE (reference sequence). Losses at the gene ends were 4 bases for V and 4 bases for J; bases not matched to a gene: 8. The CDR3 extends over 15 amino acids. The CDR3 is CASSVARTGSDTQYF. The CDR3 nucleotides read TGTGCCAGCAGCGTAGCACGGACAGGGTCAGATACGCAGTATTTT.

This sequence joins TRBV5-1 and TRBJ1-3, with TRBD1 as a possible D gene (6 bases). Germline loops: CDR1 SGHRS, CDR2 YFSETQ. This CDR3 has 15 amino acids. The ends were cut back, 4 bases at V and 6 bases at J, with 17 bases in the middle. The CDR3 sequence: CASSQMDSGENTIYF. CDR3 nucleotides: TGCGCCAGCAGCCAGATGGATTCAGGGGAAAACACCATATATTTT.

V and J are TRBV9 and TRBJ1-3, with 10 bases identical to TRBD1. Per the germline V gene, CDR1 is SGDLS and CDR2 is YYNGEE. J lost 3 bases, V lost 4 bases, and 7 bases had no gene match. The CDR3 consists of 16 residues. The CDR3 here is CASSLATGGGGNTIYF. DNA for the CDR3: TGTGCCAGCAGCTTGGCGACAGGGGGCGGTGGAAACACCATATATTTT.

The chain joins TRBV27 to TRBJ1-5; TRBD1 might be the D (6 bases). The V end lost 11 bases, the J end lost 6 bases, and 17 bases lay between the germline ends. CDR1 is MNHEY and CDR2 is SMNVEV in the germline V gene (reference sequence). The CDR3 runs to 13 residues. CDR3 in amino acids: CAPVRGGGQPQHF. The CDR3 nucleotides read TGTGCCCCCGTGAGGGGGGGCGGTCAGCCCCAGCATTTT.